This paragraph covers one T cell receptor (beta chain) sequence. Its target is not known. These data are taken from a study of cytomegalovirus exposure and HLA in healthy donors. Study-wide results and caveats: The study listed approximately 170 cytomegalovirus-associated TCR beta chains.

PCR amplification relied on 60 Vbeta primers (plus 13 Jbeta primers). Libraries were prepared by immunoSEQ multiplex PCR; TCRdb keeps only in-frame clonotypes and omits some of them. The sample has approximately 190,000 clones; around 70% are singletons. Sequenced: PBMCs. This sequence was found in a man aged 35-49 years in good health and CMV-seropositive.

CDR3 coding DNA: TGCGCCAGCAGCTTGACAGGGGGAGGTTCACCCCTCCACTTT. As protein: CASSLTGGGSPLHF. The chain employs TRBV5-1 and TRBJ1-6; the match to TRBD1 covers 8 bases. V lost 1 base and J lost 9; bases outside the gene matches: 3. The CDR3 has 14 residues. The germline CDR1 and CDR2 sequences are SGHRS and YFSETQ.